This T cell receptor beta chain was obtained from a study of blood T cell repertoires in COVID-19. Study summary: Acute and convalescent COVID-19 samples came from the United States, Italy and Spain. The analysed material was cDNA or gDNA that came from T cells, B-cell-depleted T cells, or PBMCs.

Under the authors' procedure: Estimates of nucleated cell counts were drawn from the amplification of reference gene primers. The table came from immunoSEQ multiplex PCR; TCRdb's copy has only in-frame clones and leaves some out. V, J and clone size derive from that table, while D and trimming were established from the DNA sequence. The sample carries 300,000 to 450,000 clones, approximately 91% recorded once. Deletions cut 4 bases from V and 3 bases from J, with 8 bases between. Germline V CDR1 and CDR2: SGHDT, YYEEEE. The CDR3 consists of 12 residues. Contact with a PCR-confirmed or clinician-diagnosed COVID-19 case occurred within 2 weeks of entry.

V usage is TRBV5-6 and J usage is TRBJ2-7; D might be TRBD1 (6 bases). The specimen was PBMCs or T cells enriched from blood (not recorded which). This clonotype originated in a woman aged 25 to 39 who had been exposed to COVID-19. The chain's CDR3 is CASSRTDYEQYF. The CDR3 coding sequence is TGTGCCAGCAGCCGGACAGACTACGAGCAGTACTTC.